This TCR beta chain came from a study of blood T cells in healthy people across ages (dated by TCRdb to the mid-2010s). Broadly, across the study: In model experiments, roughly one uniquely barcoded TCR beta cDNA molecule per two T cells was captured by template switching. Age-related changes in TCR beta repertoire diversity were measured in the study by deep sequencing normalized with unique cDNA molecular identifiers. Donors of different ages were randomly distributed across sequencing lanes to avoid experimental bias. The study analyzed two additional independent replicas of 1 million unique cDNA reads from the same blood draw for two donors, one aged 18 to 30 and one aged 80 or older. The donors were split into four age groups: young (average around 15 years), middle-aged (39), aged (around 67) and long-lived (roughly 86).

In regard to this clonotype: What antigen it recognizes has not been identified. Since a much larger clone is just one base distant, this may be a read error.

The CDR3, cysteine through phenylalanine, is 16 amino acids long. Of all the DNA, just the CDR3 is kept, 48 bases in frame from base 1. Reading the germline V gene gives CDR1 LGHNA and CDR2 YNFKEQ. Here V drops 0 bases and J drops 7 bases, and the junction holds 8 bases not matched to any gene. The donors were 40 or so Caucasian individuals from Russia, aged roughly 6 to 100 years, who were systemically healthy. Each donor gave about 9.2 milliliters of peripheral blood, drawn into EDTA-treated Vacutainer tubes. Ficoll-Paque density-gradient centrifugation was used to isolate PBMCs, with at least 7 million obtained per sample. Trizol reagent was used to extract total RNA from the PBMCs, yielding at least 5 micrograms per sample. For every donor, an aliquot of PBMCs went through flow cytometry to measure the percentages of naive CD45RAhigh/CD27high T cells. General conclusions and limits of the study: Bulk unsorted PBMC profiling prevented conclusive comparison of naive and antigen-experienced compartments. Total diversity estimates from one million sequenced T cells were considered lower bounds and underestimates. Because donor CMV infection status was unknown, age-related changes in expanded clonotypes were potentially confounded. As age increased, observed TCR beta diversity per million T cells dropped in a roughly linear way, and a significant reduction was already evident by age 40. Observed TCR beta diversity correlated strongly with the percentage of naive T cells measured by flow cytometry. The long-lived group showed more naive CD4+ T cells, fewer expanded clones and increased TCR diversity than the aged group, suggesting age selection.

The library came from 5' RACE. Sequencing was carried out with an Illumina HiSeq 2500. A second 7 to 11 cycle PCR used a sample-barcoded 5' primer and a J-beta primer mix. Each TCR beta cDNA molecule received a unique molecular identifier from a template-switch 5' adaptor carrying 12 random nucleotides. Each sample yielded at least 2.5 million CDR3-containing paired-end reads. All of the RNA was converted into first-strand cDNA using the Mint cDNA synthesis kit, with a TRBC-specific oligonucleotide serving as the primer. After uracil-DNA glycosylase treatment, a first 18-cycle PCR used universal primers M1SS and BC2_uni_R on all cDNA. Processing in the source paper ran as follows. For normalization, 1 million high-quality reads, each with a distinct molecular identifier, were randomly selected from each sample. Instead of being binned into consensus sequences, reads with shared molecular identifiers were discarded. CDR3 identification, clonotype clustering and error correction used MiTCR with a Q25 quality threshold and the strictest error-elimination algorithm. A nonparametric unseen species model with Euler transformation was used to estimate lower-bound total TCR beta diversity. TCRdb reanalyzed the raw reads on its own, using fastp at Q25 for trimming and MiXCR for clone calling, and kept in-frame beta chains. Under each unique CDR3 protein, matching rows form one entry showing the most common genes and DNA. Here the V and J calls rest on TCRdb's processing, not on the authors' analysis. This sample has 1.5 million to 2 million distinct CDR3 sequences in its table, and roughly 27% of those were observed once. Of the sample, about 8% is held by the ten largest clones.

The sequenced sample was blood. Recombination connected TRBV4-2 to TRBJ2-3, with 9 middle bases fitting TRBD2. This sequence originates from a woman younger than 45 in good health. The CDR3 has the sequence CASSQDASGVGNTQYF. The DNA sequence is TGTGCCAGCAGCCAAGATGCTAGCGGGGTTGGAAATACGCAGTATTTT.